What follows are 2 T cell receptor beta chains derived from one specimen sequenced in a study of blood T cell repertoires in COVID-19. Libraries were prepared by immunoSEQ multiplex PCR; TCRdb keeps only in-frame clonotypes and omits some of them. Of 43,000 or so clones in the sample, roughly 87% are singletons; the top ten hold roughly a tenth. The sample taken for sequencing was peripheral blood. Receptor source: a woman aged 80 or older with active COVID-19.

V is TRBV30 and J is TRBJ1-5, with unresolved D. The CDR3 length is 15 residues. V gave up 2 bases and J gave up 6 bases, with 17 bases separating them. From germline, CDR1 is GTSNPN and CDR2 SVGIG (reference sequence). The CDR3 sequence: CAWSPDGGQTQPQHF. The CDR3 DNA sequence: TGTGCCTGGAGTCCCGACGGAGGGCAAACTCAGCCCCAGCATTTT.

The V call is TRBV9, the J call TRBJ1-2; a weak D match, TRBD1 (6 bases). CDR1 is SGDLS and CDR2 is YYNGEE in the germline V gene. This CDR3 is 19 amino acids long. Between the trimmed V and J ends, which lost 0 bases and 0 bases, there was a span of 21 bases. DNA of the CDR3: TGTGCCAGCAGCGTAGGAGGGGGGGAATACTATGACACTAACTATGGCTACACCTTC. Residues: CASSVGGGEYYDTNYGYTF.